These 19 T cell receptor beta chains were sequenced from one sample in a study of T cell repertoires in cytomegalovirus infection. TCRdb passed the reads through MiXCR, listing each CDR3 protein once. This table has hundreds of thousands of distinct CDR3 sequences, 20% to 30% appearing once. Sequenced input: CD8+ T cells from PBMCs. Receptors were obtained from a human donor in good health (CMV status not recorded). Some clones in this sample may be carry-over from other donors' samples.

This clonotype was recorded many times. The chain has TRBV28 and TRBJ2-5; 8 bases are shared with TRBD1. The ends lost 5 bases at V and 5 bases at J; junction bases unmatched: 10. CDR3 length: 15 residues. Per germline, CDR1 MDHEN and CDR2 SYDVKM. The DNA of the CDR3 is TGTGCCAGCAGTCCTGCGCCGGGACAGGATGAGACCCAGTACTTC. Amino acid sequence: CASSPAPGQDETQYF.

This clonotype has just a few counts. This sequence joins TRBV29-1 and TRBJ1-1; D not resolved. Germline V CDR1 and CDR2: SQVTM, ANQGSEA. The CDR3 is 12 residues long. The V and J ends lost 6 bases and 0 bases respectively, with 8 bases between them. For the CDR3, the DNA is TGCAGCGTCCGACGGATGAACACTGAAGCTTTCTTT. Residues: CSVRRMNTEAFF. The full variable domain, rest sourced from reference TRBV29-1 and TRBJ1-1, is SAVISQKPSRDICQRGTSLTIQCQVDSQVTMMFWYRQQPGQSLTLIATANQGSEATYESGFVIDKFPISRPNLTFSTLTVSNMSPEDSSIYLCSVRRMNTEAFFGQGTRLTVV.

In this sample, this clonotype turned up a few times. V and J are TRBV4-1 and TRBJ2-1; 9 bases map to TRBD2. V shed 2 bases and J 9 bases; nucleotides not matched to a gene: 11. Germline V gene lookup returns CDR1 MGHRA and CDR2 YSYEKL. This CDR3 has 16 residues. The CDR3 bases are TGCGCCAGCAGCCAAACCCCCAGCGGGGGGACGGGTGAGCAGTTCTTC. This codes for CASSQTPSGGTGEQFF.

This clonotype was counted ten times or more. The rearrangement uses TRBV6-2 or TRBV6-3 and TRBJ1-1; D is undetermined. This CDR3 comprises 12 residues. V was trimmed by 7 bases and J by 7 bases, leaving 13 bases between them. Germline V gene data show CDR1 as MNHEY and CDR2 as SVGEGT. The CDR3 nucleotides read TGTGCCAGCACCTATCCCGGGGATGAAGCTTTCTTT. Translating it yields CASTYPGDEAFF.

The chain uses TRBV10-3 and TRBJ1-2; possibly TRBD1 for D (6 bases). This CDR3 has 11 residues. Per germline, CDR1 ENHRY and CDR2 SYGVKD. Between the trimmed V and J ends, which lost 6 bases and 14 bases, there was a span of 16 bases. The CDR3 spells CAIRGTTGSTF. CDR3 bases: TGTGCCATCAGGGGAACGACAGGCTCGACCTTC.

This clonotype was seen ten or more times. This chain connects TRBV28 to TRBJ2-3; 7 bases fit TRBD2. The J segment lost 2 bases and the V segment lost 2 bases, leaving 4 bases of the junction unmatched. Germline CDR1 is MDHEN and CDR2 is SYDVKM. The CDR3 consists of 15 residues. CDR3 sequence (DNA): TGTGCCAGCAGTTTAGGAGCGGGGTACACAGATACGCAGTATTTT. This encodes CASSLGAGYTDTQYF.

The genes are TRBV28 and TRBJ1-6, with D uncertain. The CDR3 contains 16 residues. V shed 7 bases and J shed 1 base, with 14 bases lying between them. Germline CDR1 reads MDHEN; CDR2 reads SYDVKM. The CDR3 DNA sequence: TGTGCCAGCAAACGGTTGGATGAATCCTATAATTCACCCCTCCACTTT. It is translated as CASKRLDESYNSPLHF.

V is TRBV12-3 or TRBV12-4 and J is TRBJ1-2, with no clear D. The CDR3 is 14 residues long. V was shortened by 3 bases and J by 4 bases, with 12 bases between the two germline ends. CDR3 DNA: TGTGCCAGCAGTTTGGAGGCCTTTAGCTATGGCTACACCTTC. Its protein product is CASSLEAFSYGYTF.

The table lists this clonotype with a few counts. The chain is built from TRBV28 and TRBJ1-5; a weak D match, TRBD1 (6 bases). The CDR3 runs to 14 residues. V was trimmed by 7 bases and J by 9 bases, leaving 19 bases between them. Germline V gene lookup returns CDR1 MDHEN and CDR2 SYDVKM. CDR3 residues: CASKTGSSRLPQHF. The CDR3 DNA is TGTGCCAGCAAGACAGGCTCCTCGCGGTTGCCCCAGCATTTT.

Notes on this clonotype: Just one base apart from a much larger clone, this may be a read error. The CDR3 protein is CASRERAAETQYF. The CDR3 bases are TGTGCCAGCAGGGAAAGGGCGGCAGAGACCCAGTACTTC. The chain links TRBV28 to TRBJ2-5, with no clear D. V lost 6 bases to trimming and J lost 4 bases, with 12 bases between them. The CDR3 runs to 13 residues. The germline CDR1 and CDR2 sequences are MDHEN and SYDVKM.

This clonotype showed up just once. A much larger clone is a single base away; this may be a read error. The chain joins TRBV7-2 to TRBJ2-7, with D tentatively TRBD1 (6 bases). This CDR3 spans 13 amino acids. The V end lost 5 bases, the J end lost 3 bases, and 11 bases lay between the germline ends. Germline V gene lookup returns CDR1 SGHTA and CDR2 FQGNSA. The CDR3 DNA reads TGTGCCAGCAGCGACGGGACATGCTACGAGCAGTACTTC. Amino acid sequence: CASSDGTCYEQYF.

This clonotype was found a few times. This sequence joins TRBV7-9 and TRBJ1-5, with a possible D match to TRBD1 (6 bases). CDR1 is SEHNR, CDR2 FQNEAQ, per germline (reference sequence). Trimming removed 6 bases from V and 1 base from J, with 10 bases in between. CDR3 length: 14 amino acids. The CDR3 DNA is TGTGCCAGCAGTCGAGGACAGAGCAATCAGCCCCAGCATTTT. It translates to CASSRGQSNQPQHF.

This clonotype was seen more than once but under ten times. The chain joins TRBV7-9 to TRBJ2-5; weak D call: TRBD2 (6 bases). V was cut by 10 bases and J by 5 bases, with 17 bases left in between. The germline V gene encodes CDR1 SEHNR and CDR2 FQNEAQ (reference sequence). The CDR3 has 13 amino acids. The CDR3 loop reads CATTRLATETQYF. The CDR3 DNA reads as TGTGCCACAACTAGGCTAGCGACCGAGACCCAGTACTTC.

V usage is TRBV4-2 and J usage is TRBJ2-6; D is undetermined. The CDR3 is 18 residues long. Germline CDR1 LGHNA, CDR2 YNFKEQ. The V end lost 4 bases, the J end lost 0 bases, and 16 bases lay between the germline ends. The CDR3 loop is CASSPAFTRHSGANVLTF. DNA for the CDR3: TGTGCCAGCAGCCCGGCCTTTACCAGACACTCTGGGGCCAACGTCCTGACTTTC.

The V and J genes are TRBV4-1 and TRBJ2-5; 7 nucleotides agree with TRBD1. Germline V CDR1 and CDR2: MGHRA, YSYEKL. The V and J ends lost 4 bases and 2 bases, in that order; junction bases with no gene match: 16. This CDR3 comprises 18 residues. In DNA form, the CDR3 reads TGCGCCAGCAGCCCATCTCACCCCGGGGACAGATTACAAGAGACCCAGTACTTC. Protein sequence: CASSPSHPGDRLQETQYF.

This clonotype appeared many times. The rearrangement links TRBV7-2 to TRBJ2-4; unclear D gene. The V end was cut by 1 base, the J end by 6 bases, with 4 bases between. The CDR3 is made up of 12 amino acids. Germline CDR1 and CDR2: SGHTA and FQGNSA. CDR3 protein: CASSLVGNIQYF. The CDR3 DNA reads TGTGCCAGCAGCTTAGTAGGAAACATTCAGTACTTC.

As regards this clonotype: Since a much larger clone is just one base distant, this may be a read error. The rearrangement uses TRBV7-2 and TRBJ1-1, with TRBD1 as a possible D gene (6 bases). CDR1 and CDR2 from the germline V gene are SGHTA and FQGNSA. The length of the CDR3 is 16 residues. The CDR3 reads CVSSLDPQGMSTEAFF. The CDR3, as DNA: TGTGTCAGCAGCTTAGACCCGCAGGGGATGAGCACTGAAGCTTTCTTT.

The V and J genes are TRBV29-1 and TRBJ1-2; no reliable D call. The V gene's germline CDR1 is SQVTM and CDR2 ANQGSEA. The CDR3 is made up of 13 amino acids. V was shortened by 4 bases and J by 4 bases, with 13 bases between the two germline ends. CDR3 sequence reads: CSVVLGHLYGYTF. CDR3 coding DNA: TGCAGCGTTGTTTTAGGTCACCTCTATGGCTACACCTTC.

The chain is built from TRBV11-2 and TRBJ2-1; 9 positions agree with TRBD1. Germline CDR1 is SGHAT and CDR2 is FQNNGV. Trimming at V came to 5 bases and at J to 9 bases, leaving 5 bases not matched to a gene. This CDR3 comprises 13 residues. In DNA form, the CDR3 reads TGTGCCAGCAGCCGTCCGGGACAGGGTGAGCAGTTCTTC. Residues: CASSRPGQGEQFF.